The 14 T cell receptor beta chains below come from one sample, sequenced in a study of shared clonotypes between healthy human individuals. The data were produced by immunoSEQ multiplex PCR, yet TCRdb's version contains in-frame clones alone and is incomplete. This sample has more than 2,000,000 clones, with approximately 95% found just once. Sequenced material: naive CD4+ T cells from PBMCs. Sample subset: CD45RA+ positively selected. These receptor sequences come from a man aged 18 to 30 in good health. Some clones in this sample may be carry-over from other donors' samples.

CDR3 loop: CAWNEGFMSTEAFF. DNA for the CDR3: TGTGCCTGGAATGAGGGGTTTATGAGCACTGAAGCTTTCTTT. The V gene is TRBV30, the J gene TRBJ1-1, with D tentatively TRBD1 (5 bases). Germline lookup yields CDR1 GTSNPN and CDR2 SVGIG (reference sequence). The V and J ends lost 4 bases and 4 bases respectively, with 16 bases between them. CDR3 length equals 14 residues.

This chain links TRBV7-2 with TRBJ2-1; no firm D call. With 4 bases removed from V and 7 bases from J, the gap between germline ends came to 14 bases. The germline V gene encodes CDR1 SGHTA and CDR2 FQGNSA. CDR3 length: 14 residues. CDR3 DNA sequence: TGTGCCAGCAGCTGGCGGTTTGGGCGGAATGAGCAGTTCTTC. Protein: CASSWRFGRNEQFF. The full variable domain, completed using reference TRBV7-2 and TRBJ2-1, is GAGVSQSPSNKVTEKGKDVELRCDPISGHTALYWYRQSLGQGLEFLIYFQGNSAPDKSGLPSDRFSAERTGGSVSTLTIQRTQQEDSAVYLCASSWRFGRNEQFFGPGTRLTVL.

The V gene is TRBV5-1, the J gene TRBJ1-2; a weak D match, TRBD1 (6 bases). The CDR3 totals 15 residues. V gave up 4 bases and J gave up 6 bases, with 19 bases separating them. In germline, CDR1 is SGHRS, CDR2 YFSETQ. In nucleotides, the CDR3 is TGCGCCAGCAGCGTCTCCCGTGGGGGCAGGGATGGCTACACCTTC. Protein product: CASSVSRGGRDGYTF.

This clone was detected once. The chain is built from TRBV30 and TRBJ2-4; D is perhaps TRBD2 (6 bases). V was cut by 2 bases and J by 1 base, with 18 bases left in between. Germline-derived CDR1 and CDR2 are GTSNPN and SVGIG (reference sequence). The CDR3 is 17 residues long. In DNA form, the CDR3 reads TGTGCCTGGAGTCATCCTCAGGGAGGTGAGGCCAAAAACATTCAGTACTTC. It translates to CAWSHPQGGEAKNIQYF.

Concerning this clone itself: Other DNA sequences from this sample encode an identical CDR3 as well. J is TRBJ1-1 and V is TRBV5-1; D is unclear. Trimming shortened V by 1 base and J by 2 bases, and 6 bases separated the two germline ends. There are 13 residues in the CDR3. Germline loops: CDR1 SGHRS, CDR2 YFSETQ. The CDR3 protein is CASSLQDNTEAFF. The CDR3 coding sequence is TGCGCCAGCAGCTTGCAGGATAACACTGAAGCTTTCTTT.

V is TRBV5-1 and J is TRBJ2-3; a possible D gene is TRBD1 (6 bases). Germline-derived CDR1 and CDR2 are SGHRS and YFSETQ. The V end was cut by 1 base, the J end by 4 bases, with 13 bases between. The CDR3 runs to 15 residues. The CDR3: CASSLLPGQSDTQYF. DNA for the CDR3: TGCGCCAGCAGCTTGTTACCGGGACAATCAGATACGCAGTATTTT.

This chain uses TRBV7-8 with TRBJ2-3, with 11 bases identical to TRBD2. CDR1 is SGHVS and CDR2 is FQNEAQ in the germline V gene. Trimming at V came to 3 bases and at J to 2 bases, leaving 10 bases not matched to a gene. This CDR3 has 18 amino acids. CDR3 protein: CASSLQPGTSGYTDTQYF. CDR3 nucleotides: TGTGCCAGCAGCTTGCAACCCGGGACTAGCGGTTACACAGATACGCAGTATTTT.

This clone came up once. This rearrangement joins TRBV28 to TRBJ2-5; 10 bases agree with TRBD2. After removal of 5 bases from V and 3 bases from J, the junction contained 9 bases not matched to a gene. This CDR3 is 16 amino acids long. The germline gives CDR1 MDHEN, CDR2 SYDVKM. The CDR3 here is CASSLNDLAGEETQYF. The CDR3 DNA reads TGTGCCAGCAGTCTTAACGATCTAGCGGGAGAAGAGACCCAGTACTTC.

V and J are TRBV29-1 and TRBJ2-1; D uncertain. The CDR3 has 12 amino acids. V lost 6 bases and J 3 bases, leaving 9 bases between the germline ends. CDR1 is SQVTM, CDR2 ANQGSEA, per germline. CDR3 protein: CSVTPSYNEQFF. The CDR3, as DNA: TGCAGCGTAACACCTAGCTACAATGAGCAGTTCTTC.

V usage is TRBV4-1 and J usage is TRBJ2-7; 9 nucleotides line up with TRBD1. Trimming took 4 bases from V and 2 from J; bases not matched to a gene: 6. The CDR3 runs to 15 residues. Germline V lookup: CDR1 MGHRA, CDR2 YSYEKL. CDR3 residues: CASSPPGTGTYEQYF. The CDR3 DNA follows: TGCGCCAGCAGCCCCCCCGGGACAGGGACCTACGAGCAGTACTTC.

Comment on this clone: Distinct nucleotide sequences in the sample also encode this CDR3. V gene TRBV5-1 combines with J gene TRBJ2-1; D unresolved. V gave up 0 bases and J gave up 0 bases, with 7 bases separating them. The CDR3 totals 15 residues. The germline CDR1 and CDR2 sequences are SGHRS and YFSETQ. In DNA, the CDR3 is TGCGCCAGCAGCTTGGCGGGTAGCTCCTACAATGAGCAGTTCTTC. It codes for CASSLAGSSYNEQFF.

The gene calls are TRBV28 and TRBJ2-1; 12 bases fit TRBD2. The CDR3 length is 15 residues. The V segment lost 6 bases and the J segment 4 bases; nucleotides outside the gene matches: 4. Germline values: CDR1 MDHEN, CDR2 SYDVKM. CDR3 protein: CASSRTSGAYNEQFF. In DNA form, the CDR3 reads TGTGCCAGCAGCCGGACTAGCGGGGCTTACAATGAGCAGTTCTTC. The variable domain in full, completed from reference TRBV28 and TRBJ2-1, reads DVKVTQSSRYLVKRTGEKVFLECVQDMDHENMFWYRQDPGLGLRLIYFSYDVKMKEKGDIPEGYSVSREKKERFSLILESASTNQTSMYLCASSRTSGAYNEQFFGPGTRLTVL.

The rearrangement uses TRBV4-1 and TRBJ1-2; possibly TRBD1 for D (5 bases). Germline values: CDR1 MGHRA, CDR2 YSYEKL. CDR3 size: 15 residues. V gave up 3 bases and J gave up 3 bases, with 14 bases separating them. Here the CDR3 DNA reads TGCGCCAGCAGCCACTCCGGCGGGGGTGACTATGGCTACACCTTC. The encoded protein is CASSHSGGGDYGYTF.

DNA of the CDR3: TGTGCCAGCAGCTCCCGTCTCCAGACAGGAAACACCATATATTTT. It translates to CASSSRLQTGNTIYF. The J gene is TRBJ1-3, the V gene TRBV11-2; D is undetermined. Trimming cost V 4 bases and J 4 bases, with 14 bases left between them. This CDR3 is built from 15 residues. In germline, CDR1 is SGHAT, CDR2 FQNNGV.